The clone carrying this T cell receptor (beta chain) was detected a few times. TCRdb keeps only in-frame clones here, not all; method: immunoSEQ multiplex PCR. This table has about 330,000 clones, roughly two thirds appearing once. The record originates from a study of cytotoxic CD8 clonotypes in ibrutinib-treated CLL. On the study more broadly: Response specimens were obtained following a median treatment duration of approximately 12 months, with a range of 6 to 36. Samples averaged roughly 260,000 productive templates and tens of thousands of productive rearrangements.

The CDR3 is made up of 12 amino acids. V shed 7 bases, J shed 7 bases, and the junction held 8 bases outside the gene matches. Per germline, CDR1 SQVTM and CDR2 ANQGSEA. The sequence was obtained from a human donor with chronic lymphocytic leukemia. Sequencing used PBMCs, obtained after 36 months of ibrutinib treatment. The chain is built from TRBV29-1 and TRBJ2-7, with 9 bases aligning to TRBD1. The CDR3 DNA sequence: TGCAGCGGGGGACAGGGCCTTGGGGAGCAGTACTTC. It is translated as CSGGQGLGEQYF.